These 25 T cell receptor beta chains share one sample of origin, sequenced in a study of T cells in Graves' hyperthyroidism and ophthalmopathy. From RNA transcripts, TCR beta CDR3 regions were amplified. HTBI primers were the set used in a first-round RT-PCR of the TCR CDR3. TCRdb re-called the multiplex PCR reads with MiXCR, one entry per CDR3 protein. The table includes around 380,000 distinct CDR3 sequences, roughly 14% detected once. Sequenced sample: blood. Receptor source: a man aged 25-45 years with Graves' hyperthyroidism that later progressed to Graves' ophthalmopathy.

The gene calls are TRBV12-3 or TRBV12-4 and TRBJ2-3; D unresolved. This CDR3 has 14 residues. Trimming removed 6 bases from V and 1 base from J, with 11 bases in between. The CDR3 sequence is CASSRTDRTDTQYF. DNA of the CDR3: TGTGCCAGCAGCAGGACGGACCGCACAGATACGCAGTATTTT.

This clonotype was picked up a small number of times. This sequence joins TRBV14 and TRBJ2-5; no firm D call. The germline V and J ends were trimmed by 2 bases and 7 bases, with 8 bases remaining between them. Germline CDR1 SGHDN, CDR2 FVKESK. The CDR3 extends over 12 amino acids. CDR3: CASSQKLRTQYF. The DNA of the CDR3 is TGTGCCAGCAGCCAAAAGCTTAGGACCCAGTACTTC.

With respect to this clonotype: This sequence may be a read error, since a much larger clone differs from it by one base. The gene calls are TRBV11-2 and TRBJ1-2; D gene unclear. Trimming removed 4 bases at V and 7 bases at J, with 16 bases between. Germline assignment: CDR1 SGHAT and CDR2 FQNNGV. The CDR3 consists of 14 residues. CDR3 sequence reads: CASSSSRSGCGYTF. CDR3 sequence (DNA): TGTGCCAGCAGCTCTAGTCGGAGCGGGTGTGGCTACACCTTC.

At least ten counts were recorded for this clonotype. The chain employs TRBV5-1 and TRBJ1-1; D gene uncertain. Per germline, CDR1 SGHRS and CDR2 YFSETQ. The V end was cut by 3 bases, the J end by 0 bases, with 18 bases between. The length of the CDR3 is 17 residues. CDR3 nucleotide sequence: TGCGCCAGCAGCTCCACTGAGGCCGGAGCGATGAACACTGAAGCTTTCTTT. It yields the protein CASSSTEAGAMNTEAFF.

This clonotype was found many times. This chain uses TRBV28 with TRBJ2-5; TRBD2 might be the D (6 bases). CDR1 is MDHEN, CDR2 SYDVKM, per germline. V was cut by 1 base and J by 5 bases, with 11 bases left in between. CDR3 length: 14 residues. The CDR3 DNA reads as TGTGCCAGCAGTTTATTAGCAGGGAGGGAGACCCAGTACTTC. It is translated as CASSLLAGRETQYF.

This clonotype was recorded many times. The V gene is TRBV7-9, the J gene TRBJ1-1; no reliable D call. CDR1 and CDR2 from the germline V gene are SEHNR and FQNEAQ (reference sequence). V was clipped by 5 bases and J by 4 bases, with 8 bases between them. The CDR3 loop spans 12 amino acids. CDR3 DNA: TGTGCCAGCAGCACGAGAATCACTGAAGCTTTCTTT. It codes for CASSTRITEAFF.

The J gene is TRBJ2-3, the V gene TRBV6-1, with 16 bases that match TRBD2. Trimming removed 9 bases from V and 4 bases from J; junction bases left unmatched: 19. This CDR3 has 20 residues. CDR1 MNHNS and CDR2 SASEGT come from the germline V gene. CDR3 sequence reads: CASSKRGGLAGGLSADTQYF. The DNA of the CDR3 is TGTGCCAGTTCCAAAAGGGGGGGACTAGCGGGGGGGCTGTCGGCAGATACGCAGTATTTT.

The rearrangement uses TRBV11-3 and TRBJ1-1; D is uncertain. Per the germline V gene, CDR1 is SGHNT and CDR2 is YENEEA. Trimming stripped 0 bases from V and 0 bases from J, with 14 bases between. This CDR3 comprises 17 residues. The DNA for the CDR3 is TGTGCCAGCAGCTTAGATAGCGCAAACTTCATGAACACTGAAGCTTTCTTT. It yields the protein CASSLDSANFMNTEAFF.

In its sample, this clonotype was seen many times. The V call is TRBV20-1, the J call TRBJ2-7; no clear D. The V gene's germline CDR1 is DFQATT and CDR2 SNEGSKA (reference sequence). Trimming removed 0 bases at V and 3 bases at J, with 12 bases between. This CDR3 is built from 14 residues. CDR3 in DNA: TGCAGTGCTAGAGACAGCTTCTCCCTCTACGAGCAGTACTTC. It yields the protein CSARDSFSLYEQYF.

This clonotype was recorded at least ten times. The V gene is TRBV7-9, the J gene TRBJ1-5, with 7 bases fitting TRBD1. After removal of 6 bases from V and 2 bases from J, the junction contained 4 bases not matched to a gene. Germline V gene lookup returns CDR1 SEHNR and CDR2 FQNEAQ (reference sequence). This CDR3 contains 14 residues. CDR3 nucleotide sequence: TGTGCCAGCAGTGCCGGACAGGGCAATCAGCCCCAGCATTTT. Translating gives CASSAGQGNQPQHF.

V gene TRBV5-1 combines with J gene TRBJ1-6; D is uncertain. The CDR3 runs 14 residues. Trimming stripped 4 bases from V and 7 bases from J, with 12 bases between. Germline CDR1 reads SGHRS; CDR2 reads YFSETQ. As DNA, the CDR3 is TGCGCCAGCAGCGTTGGACTCAAAAATTCACCCCTCCACTTT. Encoded protein: CASSVGLKNSPLHF.

In this sample, this clonotype turned up many times. The chain is built from TRBV7-9 and TRBJ1-1; D uncertain. Trimming took off 1 base at V and 5 bases at J, with 8 bases between the two ends. The CDR3 length is 13 residues. Per the germline V gene, CDR1 is SEHNR and CDR2 is FQNEAQ (reference sequence). The CDR3 reads CASSLEVTTEAFF. For the CDR3, the DNA is TGTGCCAGCAGCTTAGAGGTCACTACTGAAGCTTTCTTT.

This clonotype was seen repeatedly, ten times or more. The chain recombines TRBV12-3 or TRBV12-4 with TRBJ2-3; TRBD1 or TRBD2 may be the D gene (6 bases each). The V end lost 2 bases, the J end lost 6 bases, and 9 bases lay between the germline ends. This CDR3 has 13 amino acids. The DNA of the CDR3 is TGTGCCAGCAGTTTATGGGGGGCGGATACGCAGTATTTT. Encoded protein: CASSLWGADTQYF.

V gene TRBV7-9 combines with J gene TRBJ1-6; perhaps TRBD1 as D (5 bases). Germline V gene data show CDR1 as SEHNR and CDR2 as FQNEAQ (reference sequence). This CDR3 is built from 15 residues. Trimming took 5 bases from V and 5 from J, leaving 13 bases between them. The CDR3 nucleotides read TGTGCCAGCAGCCCAAGGGGCTCTAATAATTCACCCCTCCACTTT. Amino acid sequence: CASSPRGSNNSPLHF.

The gene calls are TRBV6-6 and TRBJ1-3; D is perhaps TRBD1 (5 bases). Germline V gives CDR1 MNHNY, CDR2 SVGAGI (reference sequence). This CDR3 contains 16 residues. With 1 base removed from V and 0 bases from J, the gap between germline ends came to 10 bases. Written as DNA, the CDR3 is TGTGCCAGCAGTTACTTCGCAGGGAACTCTGGAAACACCATATATTTT. This encodes CASSYFAGNSGNTIYF.

The rearrangement links TRBV5-5 to TRBJ1-2, with D hard to call. This CDR3 comprises 13 residues. Germline V gives CDR1 SGHKS, CDR2 YYEKEE (reference sequence). Trimming left V 2 bases short and J 6 bases short, with 11 bases between. CDR3 bases: TGTGCCAGCAGCTTAATCGTGGACGATGGCTACACCTTC. Translated, it gives CASSLIVDDGYTF.

This clonotype was counted between two and nine times. This chain joins TRBV2 and TRBJ1-6, with D possibly TRBD1 on 6 matching bases. V lost 6 bases and J 2 bases, leaving 14 bases between the germline ends. The germline gives CDR1 SNHLY, CDR2 FYNNEI. The length of the CDR3 is 16 residues. The chain's CDR3 is CASSLRGFTYNSPLHF. As DNA, the CDR3 is TGTGCCAGCAGCCTCAGGGGATTCACCTATAATTCACCCCTCCACTTT.

In its sample, this clonotype was seen many times. The chain is built from TRBV5-1 and TRBJ1-2; the D gene is possibly TRBD1 (5 bases). The V gene lost 1 base and the J gene lost 3 bases, with 13 bases spanning the gap. The CDR3 totals 15 residues. The V gene's germline CDR1 is SGHRS and CDR2 YFSETQ. The CDR3 protein is CASSLSDRKYYGYTF. DNA of the CDR3: TGCGCCAGCAGCTTGTCAGACAGAAAATACTATGGCTACACCTTC.

The table lists this clonotype with many counts. The J gene is TRBJ1-1, the V gene TRBV7-9; D call uncertain. This CDR3 is built from 14 residues. Trimming pared 0 bases from V and 3 bases from J, leaving 8 bases between. Germline V lookup: CDR1 SEHNR, CDR2 FQNEAQ (reference sequence). CDR3 sequence reads: CASSLAGFDTEAFF. The CDR3 nucleotides are TGTGCCAGCAGCTTAGCTGGGTTTGACACTGAAGCTTTCTTT.

This clonotype was seen at least ten times. This chain links TRBV15 with TRBJ1-2, with a weak D call TRBD1 (5 bases). The CDR3 is 15 amino acids. Germline lookup yields CDR1 LNHNV and CDR2 YYDKDF (reference sequence). V was trimmed by 0 bases and J by 8 bases, leaving 16 bases between them. The CDR3 DNA sequence: TGTGCCACCAGCAGAGAGGCAGGGCCTTGGGGAGGCTACACCTTC. Amino acids: CATSREAGPWGGYTF.

The V call is TRBV27, the J call TRBJ2-1; 8 bases line up with TRBD1. The CDR3 extends over 15 amino acids. V lost 5 bases, J lost 3 bases, and 6 bases stayed unmatched. Germline CDR1 and CDR2: MNHEY and SMNVEV (reference sequence). The CDR3 DNA sequence: TGTGCCAGCAGTGATCGACAGGGGTACTACAATGAGCAGTTCTTC. Translation gives CASSDRQGYYNEQFF.

This clonotype was counted at least ten times. This sequence joins TRBV12-3 or TRBV12-4 and TRBJ2-6; D remains ambiguous. V gave up 4 bases and J gave up 0 bases, with 10 bases separating them. The CDR3 is 16 amino acids. CDR3 DNA sequence: TGTGCCAGCAGTTCCAAGACCGGCTCTGGGGCCAACGTCCTGACTTTC. Protein sequence: CASSSKTGSGANVLTF.

The chain links TRBV7-3 to TRBJ2-3; D perhaps matches TRBD1 (5 bases). V lost 2 bases, J lost 1 base, and 13 bases lay in between. The CDR3 is 16 residues long. Germline CDR1 SGHTA, CDR2 FQGTGA. The CDR3 sequence: CASSLFGQGGTDTQYF. Here the CDR3 DNA reads TGTGCCAGCAGCTTATTCGGGCAGGGCGGCACAGATACGCAGTATTTT. The entire variable domain, with the rest obtained from reference TRBV7-3 and TRBJ2-3, is as follows: GAGVSQTPSNKVTEKGKYVELRCDPISGHTALYWYRQSLGQGPEFLIYFQGTGAADDSGLPNDRFFAVRPEGSVSTLKIQRTERGDSAVYLCASSLFGQGGTDTQYFGPGTRLTVL.

This clonotype was counted between two and nine times. The chain links TRBV4-2 to TRBJ2-2, with unresolved D. The germline CDR1 and CDR2 sequences are LGHNA and YNFKEQ. This CDR3 spans 14 amino acids. V gave up 1 base and J gave up 6 bases, with 9 bases separating them. In DNA form, the CDR3 reads TGTGCCAGCAGCCAAGGTCAGATCGCCGGGGAGCTGTTTTTT. Protein: CASSQGQIAGELFF.

A few counts support this clonotype. The J gene is TRBJ2-1, the V gene TRBV14, with a tentative D call TRBD1 (6 bases). From germline, CDR1 is SGHDN and CDR2 FVKESK. V lost 6 bases and J lost 5, with 11 bases in between. The CDR3 is made up of 13 amino acids. The CDR3 spells CASSYGQNNEQFF. The DNA for the CDR3 is TGTGCCAGCAGTTACGGACAGAACAATGAGCAGTTCTTC.